The rows below give T cell receptor beta chains drawn from one sample of a study of blood T cells in healthy people across ages. Using its own MiXCR run on the 5' RACE reads, TCRdb lists one record per CDR3 protein. The table shows under 2,000,000 distinct CDR3 sequences, with around 48% occurring only once. The sequenced sample was blood. The receptors derive from a woman in her thirties or forties in good health. Each CDR3 is given with its conserved first and last residue. The D gene is left open where the match is weak. Size is stated for part of the rows, as once, few or many counts, or as a class when the clone is expanded.

V	size	length	D	J	DNA	CDR3
TRBV24-1	-	15	TRBD1	TRBJ2-5	TGTGCCACCAGTGATACGACAGGGGGCCTGGAGACCCAGTACTTC	CATSDTTGGLETQYF
TRBV24-1	many	12	-	TRBJ2-3	TGTGCCACCAGTGATTCCTTCGATACGCAGTATTTT	CATSDSFDTQYF
TRBV5-1	-	14	-	TRBJ2-5	TGCGCCAGCAGCCAGGGCCACGAGGAAGAGACCCAGTACTTC	CASSQGHEEETQYF
TRBV20-1	few	14	-	TRBJ2-3	TGCAGTGCTAGTATACTCTCTAGCACAGATACGCAGTATTTT	CSASILSSTDTQYF
TRBV5-1	-	18	TRBD2	TRBJ2-3	TGCGCCAGCAGCTCCCATACATTTAGCGGGGGGCGCACAGATACGCAGTATTTT	CASSSHTFSGGRTDTQYF
TRBV7-9	few	16	-	TRBJ1-4	TGTGCCAGCAGCCCAATCCCAGATGCAACTAATGAAAAACTGTTTTTT	CASSPIPDATNEKLFF
TRBV7-9	-	15	TRBD1	TRBJ2-1	TGTGCCAGCAGTGATATTAGAGGGACAGGGAATGAGCAGTTCTTC	CASSDIRGTGNEQFF
TRBV5-1	few	15	-	TRBJ1-4	TGCGCCAGCAGCCCGGGAGGAGGGGGAAATGAAAAACTGTTTTTT	CASSPGGGGNEKLFF
TRBV6-6	few	13	-	TRBJ2-7	TGTGCCAGCAGCAACACCAACGGGGACGAGCAGTACTTC	CASSNTNGDEQYF
TRBV28	few	14	-	TRBJ2-7	TGTGCCAGCAGAAGGGAAGGGAGGGGGTACGAGCAGTACTTC	CASRREGRGYEQYF
TRBV20-1	-	18	TRBD1	TRBJ2-3	TGCAGTGCTAGAGATGAAGGACAGGGGTGGTTCGTGACAGATACGCAGTATTTT	CSARDEGQGWFVTDTQYF
TRBV7-2	-	14	TRBD1	TRBJ2-3	TGTGCCAGCAGCCAAGACAGGGCGCCAGATACGCAGTATTTT	CASSQDRAPDTQYF
TRBV20-1	few	17	-	TRBJ2-1	TGCAGTGCTAGCCCTCGATGGGGGGTCCACTCCTACAATGAGCAGTTCTTC	CSASPRWGVHSYNEQFF
TRBV29-1	-	14	-	TRBJ2-3	TGCAGCGTTGATGGGCGGGGGCGCGTAGATACGCAGTATTTT	CSVDGRGRVDTQYF
TRBV10-3	-	15	-	TRBJ2-7	TGTGCCATCAGTGAGTCTTTGGGCAGCCGGAACGAGCAGTACTTC	CAISESLGSRNEQYF
TRBV3-1	few	15	TRBD2	TRBJ2-1	TGTGCCAGCAGTGCCAGCGGGGGCCTTGTCAATGAGCAGTTCTTC	CASSASGGLVNEQFF